Given below is one T cell receptor beta chain in context. Its cognate antigen is unknown. This sample was included in a study of shared clonotypes between healthy human individuals. Trimming took 1 base from V and 8 from J, leaving 5 bases between them. The CDR3 runs 11 residues. Germline CDR1 and CDR2: DFQATT and SNEGSKA (reference sequence). For each subset, genomic DNA was distributed in equal portions over several immunoSEQ plates. The data were produced by immunoSEQ multiplex PCR, yet TCRdb's version contains in-frame clones alone and is incomplete. The sample consists of 470,000 or so clones, approximately 78% of them appearing once. Study-wide findings and caveats: Only a few donors were included, so the genetic and exposure-history diversity represented was limited. An anticipated effect of sequencing depth on clonotype sharing among donors was recognized.

The gene calls are TRBV20-1 and TRBJ2-2; D gene ambiguous. The material sequenced was PBMCs. The receptor was isolated from a woman between 40 and 50 years old in good health. Some clones in this sample may be carry-over from other donors' samples. DNA for the CDR3: TGCAGTGCTAGAGTCCGGGGGGAGCTGTTTTTT. This gives the protein CSARVRGELFF.